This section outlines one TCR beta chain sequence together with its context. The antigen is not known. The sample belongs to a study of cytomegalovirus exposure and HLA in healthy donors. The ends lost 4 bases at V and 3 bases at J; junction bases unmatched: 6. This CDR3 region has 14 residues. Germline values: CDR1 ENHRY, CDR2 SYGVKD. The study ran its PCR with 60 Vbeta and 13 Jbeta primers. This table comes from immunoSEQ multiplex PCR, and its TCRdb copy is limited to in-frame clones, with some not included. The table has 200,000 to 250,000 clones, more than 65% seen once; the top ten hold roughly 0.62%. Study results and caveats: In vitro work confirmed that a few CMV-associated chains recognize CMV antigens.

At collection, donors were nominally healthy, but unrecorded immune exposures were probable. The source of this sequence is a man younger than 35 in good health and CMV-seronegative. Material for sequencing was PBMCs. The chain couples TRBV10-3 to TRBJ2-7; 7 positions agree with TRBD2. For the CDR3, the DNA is TGTGCCATCAGTGGATCTAGCGGAGGCTACGAGCAGTACTTC. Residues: CAISGSSGGYEQYF.